Presented here are 15 T cell receptor beta chains from one specimen sequenced in a study of T cells in Graves' hyperthyroidism and ophthalmopathy. RNA transcripts provided the source from which TCR beta CDR3 regions were amplified. First-round RT-PCR targeting the TCR CDR3 was performed with the HTBI primer set. One entry per CDR3 protein, called by TCRdb with MiXCR from the multiplex PCR reads. The sample shows fewer than 600,000 distinct CDR3 sequences, around 15% of them seen only once. Sequenced material: blood. The source is a woman aged 18-29 years with Graves' hyperthyroidism.

Ten or more counts support this clonotype. The CDR3 nucleotides read TGTGCTAGTGGTTATGGGACTAGCGGCTACAATGAGCAGTTCTTC. Protein product: CASGYGTSGYNEQFF. The chain uses TRBV12-5 and TRBJ2-1; 11 bases agree with TRBD2. With V trimmed by 4 bases and J by 3 bases, 2 bases remained unmatched. CDR1 and CDR2 (germline): LGHNT, FRNRAP. The CDR3 sequence is 15 residues long.

This clonotype was observed many times. The chain combines TRBV12-3 or TRBV12-4 with TRBJ1-1; 11 bases map to TRBD1. The CDR3 has 15 residues. The V gene end was trimmed by 7 bases and the J gene end by 7 bases; junction bases not matched to a gene: 11. CDR3 sequence reads: CASTPGGTGGREAFF. CDR3 sequence (DNA): TGTGCCAGCACCCCAGGAGGGACAGGGGGACGTGAAGCTTTCTTT.

The sample holds a few counts of this clonotype. DNA for the CDR3: TGTGCCAGCAGTTACCTCACAAGGATTTACACTGAAGCTTTCTTT. This gives the protein CASSYLTRIYTEAFF. The chain has TRBV6-5 and TRBJ1-1, with D uncertain. From germline, CDR1 is MNHEY and CDR2 SVGAGI. The CDR3 length is 15 residues. V dropped 2 bases and J dropped 3 bases, with 13 bases sitting between them.

This clonotype was seen a few times. The CDR3, as DNA: TGTGCCAGCAGCTTATATCAGGGGTCCTATGGCTACACCTTC. Its translation is CASSLYQGSYGYTF. The V call is TRBV7-3, the J call TRBJ1-2; a weak D match, TRBD1 (6 bases). The CDR3 is 14 residues long. Per germline, CDR1 SGHTA and CDR2 FQGTGA. With 2 bases removed from V and 4 bases from J, the gap between germline ends came to 11 bases.

This clonotype was seen a few times. The rearrangement uses TRBV6-1 and TRBJ2-1; D call uncertain. The CDR3 is 11 amino acids. From germline, CDR1 is MNHNS and CDR2 SASEGT. V was shortened by 6 bases and J by 8 bases, with 8 bases between the two germline ends. The CDR3 DNA reads TGTGCCAGCAGCCGGTACGATGAGCAGTTCTTC. The encoded protein is CASSRYDEQFF.

In its sample, this clonotype was seen many times. V is TRBV29-1 and J is TRBJ1-1; 8 bases align to TRBD1. V lost 8 bases and J lost 2; bases outside the gene matches: 7. The length of the CDR3 is 13 residues. The germline V gene encodes CDR1 SQVTM and CDR2 ANQGSEA. The CDR3 DNA sequence: TGCAGCACCGGGACAGGCGAAAACACTGAAGCTTTCTTT. Protein: CSTGTGENTEAFF.

The rearrangement uses TRBV19 and TRBJ1-5, with a tentative D call TRBD1 (5 bases). Germline CDR1 reads LNHDA; CDR2 reads SQIVND (reference sequence). V was cut by 6 bases and J by 6 bases, with 18 bases left in between. The length of the CDR3 is 15 residues. CDR3 sequence: CASSPLPGLSQPQHF. The CDR3 coding sequence is TGTGCCAGTAGCCCCCTTCCAGGGTTGAGTCAGCCCCAGCATTTT.

In its sample, this clonotype was seen many times. J is TRBJ2-7 and V is TRBV10-3, with 9 bases aligning to TRBD1. With 2 bases clipped from V and 3 bases from J, the junction kept 5 bases outside the gene matches. CDR1 and CDR2 from the germline V gene are ENHRY and SYGVKD. The CDR3 length is 15 residues. DNA of the CDR3: TGTGCCATCAGTGAGAACCGGGACAGGGTCTACGAGCAGTACTTC. It yields the protein CAISENRDRVYEQYF.

The V and J genes are TRBV18 and TRBJ2-1; D might be TRBD2 (7 bases). V was pared by 1 base and J by 5 bases, with 15 bases between. This CDR3 region has 16 residues. Germline V CDR1 and CDR2: KGHSH, LQKENI. The CDR3 loop is CASSPRRGGADNEQFF. In DNA form, the CDR3 reads TGTGCCAGCTCACCACGAAGAGGGGGGGCCGACAATGAGCAGTTCTTC.

V and J are TRBV19 and TRBJ2-5; 8 bases are a match to TRBD1. Germline CDR1 LNHDA, CDR2 SQIVND (reference sequence). The CDR3 contains 13 residues. The ends lost 5 bases at V and 6 bases at J; junction bases unmatched: 5. The CDR3 loop reads CASSSGGAQTQYF. As DNA, the CDR3 is TGTGCCAGTAGTTCAGGGGGCGCACAGACCCAGTACTTC.

This chain links TRBV11-3 with TRBJ1-2, with no clear D. The CDR3 sequence is 13 residues long. From germline, CDR1 is SGHNT and CDR2 YENEEA. V was shortened by 8 bases and J by 3 bases, with 13 bases between the two germline ends. CDR3 nucleotides: TGTGCCAGCGGCAAGCCAGGAGACTATGGCTACACCTTC. Amino acid sequence: CASGKPGDYGYTF. The full variable domain, with the rest looked up from reference TRBV11-3 and TRBJ1-2, is EAGVVQSPRYKIIEKKQPVAFWCNPISGHNTLYWYLQNLGQGPELLIRYENEEAVDDSQLPKDRFSAERLKGVDSTLKIQPAELGDSAVYLCASGKPGDYGYTFGSGTRLTVV.

The chain couples TRBV19 to TRBJ2-1; tentatively, D is TRBD2 (5 bases). Trimming removed 8 bases from V and 9 bases from J, with 11 bases in between. This CDR3 is built from 11 residues. Per the germline V gene, CDR1 is LNHDA and CDR2 is SQIVND (reference sequence). This CDR3 reads CASGLVVEQFF. In DNA form, the CDR3 reads TGTGCCAGTGGACTGGTAGTTGAGCAGTTCTTC.

The chain joins TRBV10-2 to TRBJ1-1; D not resolved. From germline, CDR1 is WSHSY and CDR2 SAAADI. CDR3 length: 14 amino acids. Trimming took off 7 bases at V and 1 base at J, with 13 bases between the two ends. CDR3 sequence (DNA): TGCGCCAGCATCCCGACTAGGGCGAACACTGAAGCTTTCTTT. This codes for CASIPTRANTEAFF.

The rearrangement joins TRBV24-1 to TRBJ2-1; 7 nucleotides agree with TRBD2. The CDR3 is 16 amino acids. Germline trimming cut 2 bases from V and 3 bases from J; bases unmatched to any gene: 6. Germline CDR1 reads KGHDR; CDR2 reads SFDVKD. CDR3 loop: CATSDWGEGYYNEQFF. The DNA of the CDR3 is TGTGCCACCAGTGATTGGGGGGAGGGATACTACAATGAGCAGTTCTTC.

This chain links TRBV11-3 with TRBJ2-3; 9 bases are a match to TRBD2. Germline loops: CDR1 SGHNT, CDR2 YENEEA. This CDR3 contains 17 residues. J lost 2 bases, V lost 4 bases, and 10 bases had no gene match. The CDR3 region is CASSSRKTSGTTDTQYF. The CDR3, as DNA: TGTGCCAGCAGCTCCCGAAAGACTAGCGGAACCACAGATACGCAGTATTTT.